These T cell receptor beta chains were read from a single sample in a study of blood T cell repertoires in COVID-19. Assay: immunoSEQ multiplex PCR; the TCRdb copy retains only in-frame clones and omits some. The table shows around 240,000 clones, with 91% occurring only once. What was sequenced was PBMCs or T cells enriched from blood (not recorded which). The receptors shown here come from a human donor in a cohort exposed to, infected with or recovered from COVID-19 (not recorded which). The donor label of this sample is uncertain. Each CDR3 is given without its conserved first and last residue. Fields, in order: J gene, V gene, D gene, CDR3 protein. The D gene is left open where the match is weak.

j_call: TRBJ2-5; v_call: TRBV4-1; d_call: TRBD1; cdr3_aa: ASSHLGQQKETQY
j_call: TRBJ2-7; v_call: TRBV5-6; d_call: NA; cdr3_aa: ASSLTVNYEQY
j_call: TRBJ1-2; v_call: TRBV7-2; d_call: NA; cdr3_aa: ASSVLPSYGYT
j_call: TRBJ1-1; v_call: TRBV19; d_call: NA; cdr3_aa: ASSLQGLGGLNTEAF
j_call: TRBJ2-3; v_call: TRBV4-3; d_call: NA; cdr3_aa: ASSQDLIGRGADTQY
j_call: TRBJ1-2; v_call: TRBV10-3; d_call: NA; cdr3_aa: AIRRQQRSYGYT
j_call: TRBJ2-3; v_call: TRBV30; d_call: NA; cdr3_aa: AWRPPLGTGVADTQY
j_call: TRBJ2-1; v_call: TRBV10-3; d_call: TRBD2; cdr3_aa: AVRPGGGAEF
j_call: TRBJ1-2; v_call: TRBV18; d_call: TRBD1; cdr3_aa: ASSPQRQGDNGYT
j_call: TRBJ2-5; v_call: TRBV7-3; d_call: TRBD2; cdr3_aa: ASSSGLAGAGETQY
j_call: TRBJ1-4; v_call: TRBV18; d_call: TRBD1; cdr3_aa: ASSPRTGGNEKLF
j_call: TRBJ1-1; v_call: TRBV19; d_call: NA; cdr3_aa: ASGRTEAF
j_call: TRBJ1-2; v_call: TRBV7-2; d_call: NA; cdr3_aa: ASSPDNNYGYT
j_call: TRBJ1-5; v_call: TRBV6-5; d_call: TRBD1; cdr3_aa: ASRRTGGSNQPQH
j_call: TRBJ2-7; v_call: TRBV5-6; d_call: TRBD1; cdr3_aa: ASSLLTGAILYEQY